This T cell receptor beta chain was identified during a study of cytomegalovirus exposure and HLA in healthy donors. In the PCR, 60 Vbeta and 13 Jbeta primers were used. Method: immunoSEQ multiplex PCR; TCRdb's copy keeps in-frame clones and lacks some. Of 270,000 or so clones in the sample, about 90% were seen once. Study-wide points: A later examination showed that TCR association rates differed by HLA locus, with DRB1 most and HLA-C fewest.

In germline, CDR1 is MRHNA, CDR2 SNTAGT. V was pared by 5 bases and J by 5 bases, with 10 bases between. This CDR3 region has 13 residues. As concerns this clone: Its antigen is unknown. The CDR3 does not end in the conserved phenylalanine or tryptophan, so this is likely a read error.

This clonotype originated in a girl between 2 and 10 years old in good health and CMV-seronegative. V usage is TRBV6-4 and J usage is TRBJ1-5; D not certain. The specimen sequenced was PBMCs. The CDR3 spells CASSPEADQPQHL. The CDR3 nucleotides are TGTGCCAGCAGTCCCGAGGCTGATCAGCCCCAGCATCTT.